This paragraph covers one T cell receptor (beta chain) sequence. Its antigen is unknown. Base qualities are not at hand, and no much larger clone is one base apart. The data are from a study of cytomegalovirus exposure and HLA in healthy donors (dated 2017 in TCRdb). About the study as a whole: An earlier analysis of some 620 of the donors reported approximately 280 Gb of sequence data and roughly 120 million unique TCR beta sequences obtained from about 179 million T cells. An early release that covered more than 550 HLA-typed donors contained approximately 300 gigabases of sequencing data and tens of millions of unique TCR sequences. Of the roughly 400 genotyped donors, approximately 82% fell in the genetic ancestry cluster associated with self-reported Caucasian donors. The study aimed to test whether signatures of past pathogen exposure could be identified by cataloging public T cell receptors. The study used immunosequencing to profile the T cell repertoires of 666 subjects and linked those repertoires to cytomegalovirus serostatus. In addition to the first cohort of 500 to 850 subjects, a separate validation cohort of approximately 130 different subjects was used. To predict cytomegalovirus infection status, the study combined high-throughput TCR immunosequencing, statistical association of individual TCRs with disease status, and machine learning. To study patterns of TCR occurrence, a later analysis re-analyzed previously published TCR beta repertoires from 700 or so donors and added high-resolution HLA genotyping. Rather than drawing on any new phenotypic data, the later analysis identified candidate immune exposures from TCR beta sequences and the way those sequences occurred across donors. To decide whether each TCR beta V gene segment behaved as functional or pseudogenic, an earlier analysis of over 500 of the donors relied on high-throughput TCR beta sequencing. Donor age, sex, ethnicity and CMV serostatus were compiled alongside the repertoire data. In a later genetic analysis, genome-wide SNP genotypes for about 55% of the roughly 670 donors were used, and that subset was treated as a discovery cohort. Every repertoire in the discovery cohort had been generated on one and the same sequencing platform. HLA typing covered class I and class II loci at four-digit resolution. Typing coverage differed by locus: A, B, C, DRB1 and DQB1 were typed in about 620-640 donors, DQA1 in 500 to 550, DPA1 in approximately 610, and DPB1 in 400 to 490. Four to six DR-DQ haplotypes were handled as single units for association and clustering, since linkage in the cohort was strong. On average, approximately 250,000 unique TCR beta nucleotide sequences were sequenced per donor among some 430 genotyped donors of the cohort, with roughly 18% of those sequences being non-productive. On the study overall, not on this receptor specifically: The earlier analysis of around 600 of the donors excluded roughly 17 rarely observed V segments, including chromosome 9 orphons, because counts were too low. In a later analysis, several top co-occurrence clusters were reported to appear linked to parvovirus B19, influenza, CMV and Epstein-Barr virus. Compared with equally common non-associated chains, HLA-associated TCR beta chains in a later analysis were more clonally expanded and had lower generation probabilities. Some IMGT-functional V segments, including TRBV6-2 and TRBV6-3, could not be distinguished by the 87-base-pair reads and were therefore excluded. A later analysis found that TCR association rates varied across HLA loci, with DRB1 alleles showing the most associated TCRs and HLA-C alleles the fewest. A cluster of highly shared sequence variants was judged likely to represent a technical artifact of the sequencing pipeline. A later genetic analysis reported fewer N-insertions in productive TCRs among donors in an Asian-associated ancestry cluster than the roughly 640-donor mean. In the study, 150 to 200 TCR beta chains were listed as associated with cytomegalovirus. In a later genetic analysis, a missense DCLRE1C variant was associated with V-gene and J-gene trimming of TCR beta chains, and the association was replicated in an independent cohort. When HLA alleles, especially DR and DQ, strongly co-occurred, TCR associations were difficult to assign to individual alleles. A further reported finding was that TCR beta sequences accurately predicted the HLA-A and HLA-B alleles for most subjects in the first cohort. Because HLA typing was unavailable for some donors at each locus, only the typed subset was used in association tests. In both the original and validation cohorts, the classifier was reported to diagnose cytomegalovirus status with high specificity and sensitivity. This cohort had only TCR beta chains sequenced, and the lack of alpha or paired-chain data limited which features could be detected. Correlated functional status among segregating V segments might be attributable to linkage disequilibrium, but an unknown experimental factor could not be ruled out. In an earlier analysis of approximately 590 of the donors, most TCR beta V segments appeared in productive rearrangements about 87% or about 30% of the time, broadly matching IMGT annotations. A later analysis found that most CMV-associated TCR beta chains appeared HLA-restricted, with HLA associations seemingly driven largely by CMV exposure. It was suggested by the authors that the approach could potentially be generalized to other disease states and immunological phenotypes. A few of the identified cytomegalovirus-associated TCR beta chains were confirmed in vitro to be specific for cytomegalovirus antigens. In a later analysis, some 17,000 TCR beta sequences were associated with specific HLA alleles at a false discovery rate of 0.05. Presence/absence analyses assumed roughly uniform sequencing depth across donors, an assumption that may not hold. The only immune exposure information available for the cohort was CMV serostatus. Most TCR sequences were seen in very few donors, while some public TCRs were found in many individuals.

In total, roughly 710 healthy bone marrow donors made up the cohort. At the time of sampling, every cohort member was nominally healthy, though immune exposures that went unrecorded were likely present. The donor was CMV seronegative and was included in the group of 352 seronegative cohort members. A peripheral blood sample was collected from each donor, and TCR beta sequencing was performed on peripheral blood mononuclear cells. The Qiagen DNeasy Blood Extraction Kit was used to extract genomic DNA from the blood cell samples. The library came from the immunoSEQ multiplex PCR assay. A mixture of 60 forward primers for TCR Vbeta segments and 13 reverse primers for TCR Jbeta segments was used in the multiplex PCR. The CDR3 region of rearranged TCR beta genes was amplified from genomic DNA with a multiplex PCR assay. The Illumina HiSeq System was used to sequence the amplified TCR beta libraries as 87-base-pair reads. Concerning the study's data processing: A later analysis tallied 70 million to 100 million unique TCR beta chains across the 650 to 750 repertoires, and about 12 million of those chains were shared by two or more donors. Raw reads were error-corrected and collapsed into unique sequences with a nearest-neighbor algorithm that merged closely related sequences to remove PCR and sequencing errors. CDR3 sequences were aligned to IMGT reference sequences to assign V, D and J gene segments. For a sequence to be retained, a match of at least six nucleotides to both a V gene segment and a J gene segment was required. Rearrangements were called productive when the CDR3 lacked stop codons and stayed in frame with V and J; all others were non-productive. CDR3 was defined according to IMGT convention as the region running from the second conserved V-encoded cysteine to the conserved J-encoded phenylalanine. The earlier analysis of 550 to 650 of the donors excluded any sequence lacking an unambiguous match to a single V gene segment. In an earlier analysis of approximately 560 of the donors, a V segment was called functional when productive rearrangements were above 56.7%, and segregating when the standard deviation between donors exceeded 5%. To diagnose cytomegalovirus status from the catalog of TCR beta chain sequences, a statistical classification framework was built. V and J gene assignment, in a later analysis, came from comparing TCR nucleotide sequences with IMGT/GENE-DB human TR gene sequences. In a later analysis, CDR3 sequences and most-parsimonious VDJ recombination scenarios were assigned using the TCRdist pipeline. A later analysis defined each TCR beta chain by its CDR3 amino acid sequence plus V-gene family, and excluded reads lacking a unique V-gene family. As a way to deal with suspected cross-contamination and a sequencing artifact, a later analysis dropped under 600 nucleotide sequences that were highly shared and had low generation probability. In a later analysis, a clonal expansion index was calculated for each public chain from normalized within-repertoire ranks of inferred template counts. Generation probabilities in a later analysis came from a VDJ recombination model fitted to out-of-frame rearrangements, and those results were checked against IGoR. In a later analysis, TCR-TCR, TCR-HLA and TCR-CMV co-occurrence was scored with hypergeometric tests, and a repertoire-size bias correction was applied to TCR pairs. In a later analysis, false discovery rates were estimated by permuting HLA or CMV assignments 20 times. In a later analysis, co-occurring TCRs were grouped using DBSCAN, and TCRdist sequence similarity was added for clustering within HLA-allele-positive subsets. Repertoires with fewer than 30,000 or more than 120,000 public chains were left out of co-occurrence clustering, as were five repertoires with anomalous nucleotide sharing. This immuneACCESS table, as held by TCRdb, lists in-frame sequences with V and J called but not all clones. Of the missing ones, under half trace to an unresolved V gene in checked studies; the others have no known cause. V and J calls and clone size follow that table, whereas D and trimming were derived from the DNA. The sample table holds under 200,000 clones, of which around 78% were seen once. Of the sample, roughly 1.5% falls within the top ten clones.

Between the V and J ends, shortened by 2 bases and 10 bases respectively, the junction contains 17 bases. The CDR3 sequence holds 14 residues, the cysteine and phenylalanine included. The read is trimmed to its CDR3 DNA, 42 bases read in frame from base 1. The CDR1 and CDR2 encoded by the germline V gene (reference sequence) are LNHDA and SQIVND. The source is a man aged 35-49 years in good health and CMV-seronegative. The rearrangement joined TRBV19 to TRBJ1-1; TRBD1 is a weak D gene call, 5 bases matching. Sequenced material: PBMCs. The CDR3 amino acid sequence is: CASSILYPGTSAFF. The nucleotides read TGTGCCAGTAGTATACTTTACCCCGGGACTTCAGCTTTCTTT.